This T cell receptor (beta chain) originates from a study of response to subunit inactivated influenza vaccine. Points from the study as a whole: Each seasonal influenza vaccination, the authors suggested, recruits few new T cells.

This clonotype was seen only a few times. Its antigen is unidentified. The V and J ends lost 2 bases and 1 base, in that order; junction bases with no gene match: 1. This CDR3 has 15 residues. From germline, CDR1 is SGHTA and CDR2 FQGNSA. MiXCR was run by TCRdb on the RT-PCR reads, yielding one entry per CDR3 protein. The sample lists 430,000 or so distinct CDR3 sequences, roughly 9.8% occurring once. V gene TRBV7-2 combines with J gene TRBJ2-5; 10 bases map to TRBD2. This TCR derives from a man between 50 and 59 years old who received an inactivated influenza vaccine. This sample comprised PBMCs from blood, obtained more than 35 days after vaccination. The CDR3 region is CASSLLAGVQETQYF. The CDR3 bases are TGTGCCAGCAGCTTACTAGCGGGGGTCCAAGAGACCCAGTACTTC.